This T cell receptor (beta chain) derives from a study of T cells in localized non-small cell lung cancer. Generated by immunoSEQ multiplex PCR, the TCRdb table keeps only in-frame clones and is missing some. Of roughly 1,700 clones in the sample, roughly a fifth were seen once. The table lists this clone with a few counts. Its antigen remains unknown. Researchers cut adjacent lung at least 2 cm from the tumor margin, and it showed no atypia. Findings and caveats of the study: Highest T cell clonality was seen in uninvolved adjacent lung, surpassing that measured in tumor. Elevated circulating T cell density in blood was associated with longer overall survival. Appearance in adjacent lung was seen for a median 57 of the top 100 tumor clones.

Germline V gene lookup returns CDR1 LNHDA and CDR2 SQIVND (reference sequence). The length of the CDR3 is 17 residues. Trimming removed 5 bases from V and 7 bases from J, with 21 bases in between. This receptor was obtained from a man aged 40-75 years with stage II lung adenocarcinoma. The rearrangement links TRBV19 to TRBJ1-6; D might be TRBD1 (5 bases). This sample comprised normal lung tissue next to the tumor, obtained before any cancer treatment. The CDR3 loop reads CASSLTGTPGRNSPLHF. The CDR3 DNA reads TGTGCCAGTAGTCTTACCGGGACCCCGGGGCGAAATTCACCCCTCCACTTT. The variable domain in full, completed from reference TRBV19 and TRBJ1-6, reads DGGITQSPKYLFRKEGQNVTLSCEQNLNHDAMYWYRQDPGQGLRLIYYSQIVNDFQKGDIAEGYSVSREKKESFPLTVTSAQKNPTAFYLCASSLTGTPGRNSPLHFGNGTRLTVT.